The rows below give T cell receptor beta chains drawn from one sample of a study of lymphopenia after photon versus proton radiotherapy. Assay: immunoSEQ multiplex PCR; the TCRdb copy retains only in-frame clones and omits some. The table lists around 70,000 clones, roughly 92% of them singletons. This specimen consisted of peripheral blood, obtained from a patient treated with photon-based radiotherapy. These receptors all stem from a middle-aged woman with cholangiocarcinoma. Each CDR3 is given with its conserved first and last residue. The D gene is left open where the match is weak. Part of the rows lack a size; the others show once, few, many or a class for expanded clones.

j_call: TRBJ1-1
clone_size: NA
d_call: NA
v_call: TRBV4-2
cdr3_length: 14
cdr3_aa: CASSQAGGWTEAFF
cdr3_nt: TGTGCCAGCAGCCAGGCTGGAGGGTGGACTGAAGCTTTCTTT

j_call: TRBJ2-4
clone_size: NA
d_call: NA
v_call: TRBV19
cdr3_length: 16
cdr3_aa: CASSPPMALAKNIQYF
cdr3_nt: TGTGCCAGTAGTCCCCCTATGGCCTTAGCCAAAAACATTCAGTACTTC

j_call: TRBJ1-5
clone_size: NA
d_call: NA
v_call: TRBV7-2
cdr3_length: 13
cdr3_aa: CASSLERDQPQHF
cdr3_nt: TGTGCCAGCAGCTTAGAAAGGGATCAGCCCCAGCATTTT

j_call: TRBJ1-1
clone_size: NA
d_call: NA
v_call: TRBV18
cdr3_length: 16
cdr3_aa: CASSQRTSRMNTEAFF
cdr3_nt: TGTGCCAGCTCGCAACGAACTTCCAGGATGAACACTGAAGCTTTCTTT

j_call: TRBJ1-1
clone_size: NA
d_call: NA
v_call: TRBV4-2
cdr3_length: 13
cdr3_aa: CASSQAEGTEAFF
cdr3_nt: TGTGCCAGCAGCCAAGCCGAGGGCACTGAAGCTTTCTTT

j_call: TRBJ2-1
clone_size: NA
d_call: TRBD1
v_call: TRBV29-1
cdr3_length: 11
cdr3_aa: CSVSGGVEQFF
cdr3_nt: TGCAGCGTCTCAGGGGGCGTGGAGCAGTTCTTC

j_call: TRBJ1-3
clone_size: NA
d_call: NA
v_call: TRBV9
cdr3_length: 14
cdr3_aa: CASSVELPGNTIYF
cdr3_nt: TGTGCCAGCAGCGTTGAGCTTCCTGGAAACACCATATATTTT

j_call: TRBJ2-5
clone_size: NA
d_call: NA
v_call: TRBV20-1
cdr3_length: 11
cdr3_aa: CSAPLPGTQYF
cdr3_nt: TGCAGTGCCCCTTTGCCCGGGACCCAGTACTTC

j_call: TRBJ1-5
clone_size: few
d_call: TRBD1
v_call: TRBV28
cdr3_length: 14
cdr3_aa: CASSAGGEYQPQHF
cdr3_nt: TGTGCCAGCAGTGCAGGGGGCGAGTACCAGCCCCAGCATTTT

j_call: TRBJ1-1
clone_size: NA
d_call: NA
v_call: TRBV6-5
cdr3_length: 15
cdr3_aa: CASSYSRTVDTEAFF
cdr3_nt: TGTGCCAGCAGTTACTCAAGGACAGTAGACACTGAAGCTTTCTTT

j_call: TRBJ2-1
clone_size: NA
d_call: NA
v_call: TRBV5-1
cdr3_length: 13
cdr3_aa: CASSLGYNNEQFF
cdr3_nt: TGCGCCAGCAGCTTGGGGTATAACAATGAGCAGTTCTTC

j_call: TRBJ2-5
clone_size: NA
d_call: NA
v_call: TRBV6-1
cdr3_length: 13
cdr3_aa: CASSEAPSETQYF
cdr3_nt: TGTGCCAGCAGTGAAGCCCCAAGTGAGACCCAGTACTTC

j_call: TRBJ2-1
clone_size: once
d_call: TRBD2
v_call: TRBV30
cdr3_length: 16
cdr3_aa: CAWSPLAGVSYNEQFF
cdr3_nt: TGTGCCTGGAGTCCCCTAGCGGGAGTGTCCTACAATGAGCAGTTCTTC

j_call: TRBJ1-2
clone_size: NA
d_call: NA
v_call: TRBV5-6
cdr3_length: 14
cdr3_aa: CASSLVQNPSGYTF
cdr3_nt: TGTGCCAGCAGCTTGGTACAAAACCCCAGCGGCTACACCTTC

j_call: TRBJ2-2
clone_size: NA
d_call: NA
v_call: TRBV9
cdr3_length: 12
cdr3_aa: CASSDETGELFF
cdr3_nt: TGTGCCAGCAGCGACGAAACCGGGGAGCTGTTTTTT

j_call: TRBJ2-3
clone_size: NA
d_call: NA
v_call: TRBV7-8
cdr3_length: 17
cdr3_aa: CASSYGKWTPSTDTQYF
cdr3_nt: TGTGCCAGCAGCTACGGAAAATGGACCCCCAGCACAGATACGCAGTATTTT

j_call: TRBJ2-3
clone_size: once
d_call: TRBD2
v_call: TRBV11-3
cdr3_length: 16
cdr3_aa: CASSQELAGGTDTQYF
cdr3_nt: TGTGCCAGCAGCCAAGAACTAGCGGGGGGCACAGATACGCAGTATTTT

j_call: TRBJ1-4
clone_size: NA
d_call: NA
v_call: TRBV13
cdr3_length: 15
cdr3_aa: CASSTRRSTNEKLFF
cdr3_nt: TGTGCCAGCAGCACCCGACGGTCAACTAATGAAAAACTGTTTTTT

j_call: TRBJ2-5
clone_size: NA
d_call: NA
v_call: TRBV27
cdr3_length: 14
cdr3_aa: CASGHLDRRETQYF
cdr3_nt: TGTGCCAGCGGGCACCTCGATCGGCGGGAGACCCAGTACTTC

j_call: TRBJ1-6
clone_size: NA
d_call: TRBD1
v_call: TRBV19
cdr3_length: 13
cdr3_aa: CATAGTGGSPLHF
cdr3_nt: TGTGCCACCGCGGGGACAGGAGGCTCACCCCTCCACTTT

j_call: TRBJ1-5
clone_size: NA
d_call: NA
v_call: TRBV28
cdr3_length: 12
cdr3_aa: CASSFYNQPQHF
cdr3_nt: TGTGCCAGCAGTTTCTACAATCAGCCCCAGCATTTT

j_call: TRBJ2-2
clone_size: NA
d_call: NA
v_call: TRBV4-3
cdr3_length: 19
cdr3_aa: CASSQWLIGGNVNTGELFF
cdr3_nt: TGCGCCAGCAGCCAGTGGCTTATAGGGGGGAATGTGAACACCGGGGAGCTGTTTTTT

j_call: TRBJ1-5
clone_size: NA
d_call: NA
v_call: TRBV28
cdr3_length: 16
cdr3_aa: CAIRGPQRRGNQPQHF
cdr3_nt: TGTGCCATTAGAGGACCTCAACGGAGGGGCAATCAGCCCCAGCATTTT

j_call: TRBJ2-5
clone_size: NA
d_call: NA
v_call: TRBV7-3
cdr3_length: 13
cdr3_aa: CASSYDSQETQYF
cdr3_nt: TGTGCCAGCAGCTATGACTCCCAAGAGACCCAGTACTTC

j_call: TRBJ1-4
clone_size: NA
d_call: TRBD1
v_call: TRBV27
cdr3_length: 17
cdr3_aa: CASKEGAGYETNEKLFF
cdr3_nt: TGTGCCAGCAAAGAGGGGGCAGGCTACGAGACTAATGAAAAACTGTTTTTT

j_call: TRBJ2-7
clone_size: NA
d_call: TRBD1
v_call: TRBV6-1
cdr3_length: 15
cdr3_aa: CASTVGGQGAREQYF
cdr3_nt: TGTGCCAGCACAGTGGGGGGACAGGGGGCGCGCGAGCAGTACTTC

j_call: TRBJ2-3
clone_size: NA
d_call: TRBD2
v_call: TRBV7-9
cdr3_length: 15
cdr3_aa: CASSSSGGVTDTQYF
cdr3_nt: TGTGCCAGCAGCTCGAGTGGGGGGGTGACAGATACGCAGTATTTT

j_call: TRBJ1-6
clone_size: once
d_call: NA
v_call: TRBV5-6
cdr3_length: 12
cdr3_aa: CASSLGGPPLHF
cdr3_nt: TGTGCCAGCAGCTTGGGAGGGCCACCCCTCCACTTT

j_call: TRBJ2-3
clone_size: NA
d_call: TRBD1
v_call: TRBV7-2
cdr3_length: 14
cdr3_aa: CASSPGQGTDTQYF
cdr3_nt: TGTGCCAGCAGCCCTGGACAGGGAACAGATACGCAGTATTTT

j_call: TRBJ2-2
clone_size: NA
d_call: NA
v_call: TRBV10-2
cdr3_length: 14
cdr3_aa: CASTRRPQAGELFF
cdr3_nt: TGCGCCAGCACCCGCCGGCCCCAGGCGGGGGAGCTGTTTTTT

j_call: TRBJ2-7
clone_size: NA
d_call: NA
v_call: TRBV19
cdr3_length: 14
cdr3_aa: CASSIGGLYYEQYF
cdr3_nt: TGTGCCAGTAGTATCGGAGGGCTATACTACGAGCAGTACTTC

j_call: TRBJ2-1
clone_size: NA
d_call: TRBD1
v_call: TRBV27
cdr3_length: 16
cdr3_aa: CASSSPLGQGLNEQFF
cdr3_nt: TGTGCCAGCAGTTCCCCCCTCGGACAGGGGTTGAATGAGCAGTTCTTC

j_call: TRBJ1-1
clone_size: NA
d_call: NA
v_call: TRBV28
cdr3_length: 13
cdr3_aa: CASSLKANTEAFF
cdr3_nt: TGTGCCAGCAGTTTAAAGGCTAACACTGAAGCTTTCTTT

j_call: TRBJ2-3
clone_size: once
d_call: NA
v_call: TRBV30
cdr3_length: 11
cdr3_aa: CAWGDGDTQYF
cdr3_nt: TGTGCCTGGGGGGACGGAGATACGCAGTATTTT

j_call: TRBJ2-1
clone_size: once
d_call: TRBD2
v_call: TRBV7-2
cdr3_length: 14
cdr3_aa: CASSGSSGYNEQFF
cdr3_nt: TGTGCCAGCAGCGGGTCTAGCGGCTACAATGAGCAGTTCTTC

j_call: TRBJ1-2
clone_size: NA
d_call: NA
v_call: TRBV7-8
cdr3_length: 16
cdr3_aa: CASSLSVGTSNYGYTF
cdr3_nt: TGTGCCAGCAGCCTTAGTGTAGGGACCTCAAACTATGGCTACACCTTC

j_call: TRBJ1-1
clone_size: NA
d_call: NA
v_call: TRBV5-1
cdr3_length: 14
cdr3_aa: CASSLEQLNTEAFF
cdr3_nt: TGCGCCAGCAGCTTGGAACAACTGAACACTGAAGCTTTCTTT

j_call: TRBJ1-5
clone_size: NA
d_call: TRBD1
v_call: TRBV7-2
cdr3_length: 15
cdr3_aa: CASSLGTGDYQPQHF
cdr3_nt: TGTGCCAGCAGCTTAGGGACAGGGGACTATCAGCCCCAGCATTTT

j_call: TRBJ2-7
clone_size: NA
d_call: TRBD1
v_call: TRBV9
cdr3_length: 15
cdr3_aa: CASSPRDRGSYEQYF
cdr3_nt: TGTGCCAGCAGCCCCCGGGACAGGGGGTCTTACGAGCAGTACTTC

j_call: TRBJ2-1
clone_size: NA
d_call: NA
v_call: TRBV6-1
cdr3_length: 17
cdr3_aa: CASSGYPGSRAYNEQFF
cdr3_nt: TGTGCCAGCAGTGGGTACCCCGGGTCGCGGGCCTACAATGAGCAGTTCTTC

j_call: TRBJ2-1
clone_size: NA
d_call: TRBD2
v_call: TRBV4-2
cdr3_length: 16
cdr3_aa: CASSQSGLADLDEQFF
cdr3_nt: TGTGCCAGCAGCCAAAGTGGACTAGCCGATCTTGATGAGCAGTTCTTC

j_call: TRBJ1-2
clone_size: NA
d_call: NA
v_call: TRBV27
cdr3_length: 14
cdr3_aa: CASSPSGPWDGYTF
cdr3_nt: TGTGCCAGCAGTCCCTCAGGGCCTTGGGATGGCTACACCTTC

j_call: TRBJ2-5
clone_size: NA
d_call: NA
v_call: TRBV19
cdr3_length: 14
cdr3_aa: CASSKLTAQETQYF
cdr3_nt: TGTGCCAGTAGTAAGTTGACAGCTCAAGAGACCCAGTACTTC

j_call: TRBJ1-5
clone_size: NA
d_call: NA
v_call: TRBV18
cdr3_length: 12
cdr3_aa: CASSPGYQPQHF
cdr3_nt: TGTGCCAGCTCACCTGGCTATCAGCCCCAGCATTTT

j_call: TRBJ2-7
clone_size: few
d_call: NA
v_call: TRBV6-5
cdr3_length: 15
cdr3_aa: CASSYSSDMGYEQYF
cdr3_nt: TGTGCCAGCAGTTACTCTTCGGACATGGGTTACGAGCAGTACTTC